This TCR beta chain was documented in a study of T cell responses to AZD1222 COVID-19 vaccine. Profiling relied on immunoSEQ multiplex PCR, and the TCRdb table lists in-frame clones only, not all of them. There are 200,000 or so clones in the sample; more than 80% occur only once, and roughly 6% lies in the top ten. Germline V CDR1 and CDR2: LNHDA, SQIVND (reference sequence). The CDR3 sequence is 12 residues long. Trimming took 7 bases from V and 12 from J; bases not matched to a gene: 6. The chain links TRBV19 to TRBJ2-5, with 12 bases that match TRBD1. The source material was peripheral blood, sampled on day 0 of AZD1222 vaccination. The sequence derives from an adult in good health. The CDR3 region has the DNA TGTGCCAGTAACCGGGACAGGGGGCAAAAGTACTTC. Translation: CASNRDRGQKYF.